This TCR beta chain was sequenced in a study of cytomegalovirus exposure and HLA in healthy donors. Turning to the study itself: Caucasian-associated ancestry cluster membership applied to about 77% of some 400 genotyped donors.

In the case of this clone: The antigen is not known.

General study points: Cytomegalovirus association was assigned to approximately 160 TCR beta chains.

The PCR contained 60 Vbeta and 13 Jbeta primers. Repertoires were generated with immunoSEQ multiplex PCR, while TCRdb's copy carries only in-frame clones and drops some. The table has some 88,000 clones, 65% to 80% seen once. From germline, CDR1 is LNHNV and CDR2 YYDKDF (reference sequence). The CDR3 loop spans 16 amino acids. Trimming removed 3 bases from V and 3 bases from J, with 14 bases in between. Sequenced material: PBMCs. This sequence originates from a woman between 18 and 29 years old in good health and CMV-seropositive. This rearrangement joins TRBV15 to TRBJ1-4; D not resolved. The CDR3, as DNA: TGTGCCACCAGCAGGACGTTTAAGGAGGCTAATGAAAAACTGTTTTTT. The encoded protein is CATSRTFKEANEKLFF.